Each of the 28 T cell receptor beta chains below was sequenced from the same sample in a study of blood T cell repertoires in COVID-19. Measured with immunoSEQ multiplex PCR; TCRdb has only the in-frame clones, and not every one. The profile shows approximately 74,000 clones, around 90% of them singletons. What was sequenced was peripheral blood. These receptors came from a woman older than 75 with active or convalescent COVID-19.

The chain links TRBV7-8 to TRBJ1-6, with no clear D. Germline V gene sequence: CDR1 SGHVS, CDR2 FQNEAQ. Trimming pared 2 bases from V and 8 bases from J, leaving 13 bases between. This CDR3 has 15 amino acids. The CDR3 loop reads CASSLRTGIDSPLHF. DNA of the CDR3: TGTGCCAGCAGCTTACGAACCGGGATCGATTCACCCCTCCACTTT.

The chain has TRBV7-2 and TRBJ1-2, with a tentative D call TRBD1 (5 bases). From germline, CDR1 is SGHTA and CDR2 FQGNSA. The length of the CDR3 is 15 residues. Trimming removed 2 bases from V and 4 bases from J, with 14 bases in between. CDR3 sequence reads: CASSLWGVVSYGYTF. CDR3 bases: TGTGCCAGCAGCTTATGGGGGGTTGTTAGCTATGGCTACACCTTC. Full variable domain (outside the CDR3, taken from reference TRBV7-2 and TRBJ1-2): GAGVSQSPSNKVTEKGKDVELRCDPISGHTALYWYRQSLGQGLEFLIYFQGNSAPDKSGLPSDRFSAERTGGSVSTLTIQRTQQEDSAVYLCASSLWGVVSYGYTFGSGTRLTVV.

This clone came up a few times. The chain combines TRBV6-1 with TRBJ1-2; weak D call: TRBD1 (6 bases). The germline V and J ends were trimmed by 1 base and 8 bases, with 11 bases remaining between them. Germline V CDR1 and CDR2: MNHNS, SASEGT. The CDR3 is made up of 13 amino acids. In nucleotides, the CDR3 is TGTGCCAGCAGTGAAGGGGCAGGGGAAGGCTACACCTTC. This sequence encodes CASSEGAGEGYTF.

The chain recombines TRBV19 with TRBJ2-2; possible D gene TRBD1, 5 bases. V was clipped by 4 bases and J by 5 bases, with 11 bases between them. CDR1 and CDR2 (germline): LNHDA, SQIVND (reference sequence). The CDR3 extends over 14 amino acids. In DNA, the CDR3 is TGTGCCAGTAGTACGATCCAGGGTACCGGGGAGCTGTTTTTT. As protein: CASSTIQGTGELFF.

The J gene is TRBJ1-2, the V gene TRBV21-1; TRBD1, the table's D call, was not compared with the DNA. TRBV21-1 is given as a pseudogene. The CDR3 runs 16 residues. In DNA form, the CDR3 reads TGTGCCAGCAGTCGGCGAGGTGGACAGGGGGATTATGGCTACACCTTC. Protein: CASSRRGGQGDYGYTF.

This chain connects TRBV28 to TRBJ2-5; TRBD2 matches 8 bases. Germline assignment: CDR1 MDHEN and CDR2 SYDVKM. With 6 bases clipped from V and 2 bases from J, the junction kept 11 bases outside the gene matches. The CDR3 runs 16 residues. The CDR3: CASSPAGAGVQETQYF. The CDR3 region has the DNA TGTGCCAGCAGCCCCGCAGGAGCGGGGGTACAAGAGACCCAGTACTTC.

The chain couples TRBV7-8 to TRBJ2-7; 9 nucleotides align to TRBD2. V shed 5 bases, J shed 7 bases, and the junction held 6 bases outside the gene matches. The length of the CDR3 is 13 residues. Germline V gene sequence: CDR1 SGHVS, CDR2 FQNEAQ. CDR3 residues: CASSPAGGGEQYF. In DNA form, the CDR3 reads TGTGCCAGCAGCCCCGCGGGGGGGGGAGAGCAGTACTTC.

The chain carries TRBV9 and TRBJ2-1, with 7 nucleotides matching TRBD2. J was trimmed by 0 bases and V by 4 bases; bases with no gene match: 7. The CDR3 is made up of 16 amino acids. Per the germline V gene, CDR1 is SGDLS and CDR2 is YYNGEE. Here the CDR3 DNA reads TGTGCCAGCAGCACCCAAGCGGGGAGCTCCTACAATGAGCAGTTCTTC. It encodes CASSTQAGSSYNEQFF.

V usage is TRBV20-1 and J usage is TRBJ1-4; D unresolved. The CDR3 runs to 13 residues. Germline V gene lookup returns CDR1 DFQATT and CDR2 SNEGSKA (reference sequence). The V and J ends lost 3 bases and 3 bases respectively, with 8 bases between them. The chain's CDR3 is CSASTGPNEKLFF. CDR3 bases: TGCAGTGCTAGTACTGGGCCTAATGAAAAACTGTTTTTT.

The V call is TRBV2, the J call TRBJ1-1, with 7 nucleotides matching TRBD1. CDR3 length equals 13 residues. Germline values: CDR1 SNHLY, CDR2 FYNNEI. V shed 8 bases and J 1 base; nucleotides not matched to a gene: 4. The CDR3 loop reads CASCRDRNTEAFF. For the CDR3, the DNA is TGTGCCAGCTGCCGGGACAGGAACACTGAAGCTTTCTTT.

V gene TRBV4-1 combines with J gene TRBJ2-7; D is possibly TRBD1 (5 bases). Germline values: CDR1 MGHRA, CDR2 YSYEKL. Trimming took 2 bases from V and 6 from J, leaving 17 bases between them. The CDR3 is 15 amino acids. The CDR3 spells CASSQMQGVIGEQYF. The CDR3 DNA is TGCGCCAGCAGCCAAATGCAGGGTGTAATCGGCGAGCAGTACTTC.

This chain connects TRBV5-1 to TRBJ2-7; 8 bases are shared with TRBD1. The CDR3 loop spans 14 amino acids. Trimming at V came to 3 bases and at J to 2 bases, leaving 4 bases not matched to a gene. Germline V gene data show CDR1 as SGHRS and CDR2 as YFSETQ. CDR3 nucleotides: TGCGCCAGCAGCTCGGGACAGGACCCCTACGAGCAGTACTTC. Translation gives CASSSGQDPYEQYF. Combining the CDR3 with reference TRBV5-1 and TRBJ2-7 gives the whole variable domain KAGVTQTPRYLIKTRGQQVTLSCSPISGHRSVSWYQQTPGQGLQFLFEYFSETQRNKGNFPGRFSGRQFSNSRSEMNVSTLELGDSALYLCASSSGQDPYEQYFGPGTRLTVT.

V usage is TRBV7-3 and J usage is TRBJ2-1; possibly TRBD2 for D (6 bases). The V end lost 2 bases, the J end lost 4 bases, and 6 bases lay between the germline ends. Germline lookup yields CDR1 SGHTA and CDR2 FQGTGA. This CDR3 region has 13 residues. CDR3 nucleotide sequence: TGTGCCAGCAGCTTACTAGCGTACAATGAGCAGTTCTTC. The encoded protein is CASSLLAYNEQFF.

This clone was picked up one time. V is TRBV5-1 and J is TRBJ2-3, with 8 bases fitting TRBD1. J was trimmed by 3 bases and V by 4 bases; bases with no gene match: 4. Germline lookup yields CDR1 SGHRS and CDR2 YFSETQ. The CDR3 is 14 residues long. This chain's CDR3 is CASSPTGATDTQYF. The CDR3 region has the DNA TGCGCCAGCAGCCCGACAGGGGCAACAGATACGCAGTATTTT.

The V and J genes are TRBV5-5 and TRBJ2-2; 7 bases match TRBD2. The length of the CDR3 is 16 residues. V gave up 0 bases and J gave up 3 bases; unmatched junction bases: 5. In germline, CDR1 is SGHKS, CDR2 YYEKEE (reference sequence). CDR3 in DNA: TGTGCCAGCAGCTTGGCGGGCGGGGGTTACACCGGGGAGCTGTTTTTT. Protein: CASSLAGGGYTGELFF.

V and J are TRBV5-8 and TRBJ2-3, with 7 bases aligning to TRBD1. Trimming removed 4 bases from V and 2 bases from J; junction bases left unmatched: 7. Germline values: CDR1 SGHTS, CDR2 YDEGEE. The CDR3 runs 15 residues. CDR3 amino acids: CASSTQGIYTDTQYF. The CDR3, as DNA: TGTGCCAGCAGCACACAGGGGATCTACACAGATACGCAGTATTTT.

The chain employs TRBV5-5 and TRBJ1-1; TRBD1 is a possible D gene (6 bases). This CDR3 spans 11 amino acids. Germline CDR1 is SGHKS and CDR2 is YYEKEE (reference sequence). Trimming left V 3 bases short and J 11 bases short, with 11 bases between. The CDR3 sequence is CASSSAGAAFF. CDR3 nucleotides: TGTGCCAGCAGCTCCGCAGGGGCCGCTTTCTTT.

The chain joins TRBV5-1 to TRBJ2-1; 7 bases agree with TRBD1. Germline values: CDR1 SGHRS, CDR2 YFSETQ. After removal of 0 bases from V and 12 bases from J, the junction contained 6 bases not matched to a gene. The CDR3 contains 13 residues. The chain's CDR3 is CASSLDQGVRQFF. The CDR3 DNA reads TGCGCCAGCAGCTTGGATCAGGGGGTTCGGCAGTTCTTC.

The J gene is TRBJ1-2, the V gene TRBV19, with 8 bases matching TRBD1. Germline CDR1 LNHDA, CDR2 SQIVND (reference sequence). The CDR3 consists of 15 residues. The junction had 9 bases not matched to a gene; V was cut back by 2 bases and J by 7 bases. CDR3 amino acids: CASSILGQAEPGYTF. The CDR3 DNA reads as TGTGCCAGTAGTATACTGGGACAGGCAGAACCTGGCTACACCTTC.

This sequence joins TRBV3-1 (or the pseudogene TRBV3-2) and TRBJ1-6; D unresolved. CDR1 is LGHDT, CDR2 YNNKEL, per germline (reference sequence). This CDR3 spans 13 amino acids. V was pared by 3 bases and J by 9 bases, with 9 bases between. CDR3 DNA sequence: TGTGCCAGCAGCCAGGGGAGTGGTTCACCCCTCCACTTT. This translates into CASSQGSGSPLHF.

The count of this clone is one. The chain has TRBV6-5 and TRBJ1-5; tentative D call: TRBD1 (6 bases). This CDR3 has 13 residues. CDR1 and CDR2 (germline): MNHEY, SVGAGI. Between the trimmed V and J ends, which lost 11 bases and 3 bases, there was a span of 14 bases. The CDR3, as DNA: TGTGCCGCCGGGGGGGGCCCCAATCAGCCCCAGCATTTT. It specifies CAAGGGPNQPQHF.

This chain joins TRBV9 and TRBJ1-4; 7 positions match TRBD1. CDR3 size: 15 residues. CDR1 SGDLS and CDR2 YYNGEE come from the germline V gene. V was pared by 0 bases and J by 7 bases, with 6 bases of the junction left unmatched. The CDR3 DNA reads as TGTGCCAGCAGCGTAGTGGGGACAGTCGGTGAAAAACTGTTTTTT. This gives the protein CASSVVGTVGEKLFF.

V gene TRBV9 combines with J gene TRBJ1-2; D perhaps matches TRBD1 (6 bases). Germline V gene lookup returns CDR1 SGDLS and CDR2 YYNGEE. The CDR3 contains 15 residues. The V end lost 1 base, the J end lost 4 bases, and 14 bases lay between the germline ends. CDR3 protein: CASSVRGTQVYGYTF. The CDR3 DNA follows: TGTGCCAGCAGCGTAAGGGGGACCCAGGTCTATGGCTACACCTTC.

This clone was seen a few times. This chain links TRBV27 with TRBJ2-1; D might be TRBD2 (6 bases). The CDR3 totals 13 residues. Looked up from germline, CDR1 is MNHEY and CDR2 is SMNVEV (reference sequence). V was clipped by 8 bases and J by 7 bases, with 15 bases between them. In DNA, the CDR3 is TGTGCCAGCGGAGTGGGGACTGTTAATGAGCAGTTCTTC. Translation gives CASGVGTVNEQFF.

This rearrangement joins TRBV29-1 to TRBJ1-1; D unresolved. The germline V gene encodes CDR1 SQVTM and CDR2 ANQGSEA. V was pared by 5 bases and J by 0 bases, with 10 bases between. The CDR3 sequence is 13 residues long. The CDR3 DNA sequence: TGCAGCGTTAAGATGACAATGAACACTGAAGCTTTCTTT. Translating it yields CSVKMTMNTEAFF.

The chain is built from TRBV24-1 and TRBJ1-2; D is uncertain. This CDR3 spans 11 amino acids. Deletions cut 6 bases from V and 5 bases from J, with 6 bases between. Germline loops: CDR1 KGHDR, CDR2 SFDVKD. CDR3 bases: TGTGCCACCAGTTCGGGGTATGGCTACACCTTC. Encoded protein: CATSSGYGYTF.

V is TRBV6-6 and J is TRBJ1-2; D possibly corresponds to TRBD1 (6 bases). V was pared by 0 bases and J by 3 bases, with 8 bases between. CDR3 size: 14 residues. Germline assignment: CDR1 MNHNY and CDR2 SVGAGI (reference sequence). Here the CDR3 reads CASSYSGGDYGYTF. DNA for the CDR3: TGTGCCAGCAGTTACTCAGGGGGGGACTATGGCTACACCTTC.

The gene calls are TRBV10-3 and TRBJ1-6; the match to TRBD1 covers 7 bases. V gave up 8 bases and J gave up 10 bases; unmatched junction bases: 8. CDR3 length equals 13 residues. Germline V gene sequence: CDR1 ENHRY, CDR2 SYGVKD. As DNA, the CDR3 is TGTGCCATCGGACCGACAGGGAACTCACCCCTCCACTTT. Protein product: CAIGPTGNSPLHF.